A single sample gave rise to the 9 T cell receptor beta chains below, sequenced in a study of shared clonotypes between healthy human individuals. Sequencing was performed with immunoSEQ multiplex PCR; in TCRdb, only in-frame clones are kept and a portion is missing. Of some 1,600,000 clones in the sample, 98% were seen once. Sequenced sample: naive CD4+ T cells sorted from blood. Documented subset: CD45RA+ positively selected. These receptors were obtained from a man aged 30 to 45 in good health.

The chain couples TRBV9 to TRBJ2-2, with 9 bases matching TRBD2. The CDR3 runs 16 residues. Germline assignment: CDR1 SGDLS and CDR2 YYNGEE. V was pared by 2 bases and J by 1 base, with 3 bases of the junction left unmatched. The CDR3 region is CASSVRLAVNTGELFF. As DNA, the CDR3 is TGTGCCAGCAGCGTCCGACTAGCGGTGAACACCGGGGAGCTGTTTTTT.

The rearrangement links TRBV27 to TRBJ1-2; TRBD1 aligns across 8 bases. The CDR3 is 15 amino acids. V lost 5 bases and J lost 4; bases outside the gene matches: 9. Germline CDR1 reads MNHEY; CDR2 reads SMNVEV (reference sequence). CDR3 residues: CASSPTTGVGYGYTF. The DNA for the CDR3 is TGTGCCAGCAGTCCCACGACAGGGGTAGGCTATGGCTACACCTTC.

V gene TRBV11-2 combines with J gene TRBJ2-3, with 7 bases matching TRBD2. The CDR3 has 19 amino acids. The ends lost 1 base at V and 1 base at J; junction bases unmatched: 14. Germline V CDR1 and CDR2: SGHAT, FQNNGV. The CDR3 protein is CASSLGDWRELIGTDTQYF. Written as DNA, the CDR3 is TGTGCCAGCAGCTTAGGTGACTGGCGGGAGTTAATAGGCACAGATACGCAGTATTTT.

This chain uses TRBV9 with TRBJ2-1; 9 bases fit TRBD2. The CDR3 is 15 residues long. V shed 3 bases and J 3 bases; nucleotides not matched to a gene: 4. CDR1 is SGDLS, CDR2 YYNGEE, per germline. CDR3 bases: TGTGCCAGCAGCGGGGGACTAGCTTTCTACAATGAGCAGTTCTTC. Residues: CASSGGLAFYNEQFF.

CDR3 loop: CAWSSLAGVTPNEQYF. CDR3 bases: TGTGCCTGGAGTTCTTTAGCGGGAGTAACGCCCAACGAGCAGTACTTC. V is TRBV30 and J is TRBJ2-7; 9 bases fit TRBD2. The germline V gene has CDR1 GTSNPN and CDR2 SVGIG (reference sequence). There are 16 residues in the CDR3. With V trimmed by 2 bases and J by 5 bases, 13 bases remained unmatched.

This chain uses TRBV7-9 with TRBJ1-4; TRBD1 matches at 9 bases. There are 15 residues in the CDR3. In germline, CDR1 is SEHNR, CDR2 FQNEAQ (reference sequence). The trim removed 1 base at V and 8 bases at J, leaving 5 bases unmatched. CDR3 bases: TGTGCCAGCAGCTTAGTGGACAGGGGACACGAAAAACTGTTTTTT. Amino acids: CASSLVDRGHEKLFF. The complete variable domain, with remaining parts taken from reference TRBV7-9 and TRBJ1-4, reads DTGVSQNPRHKITKRGQNVTFRCDPISEHNRLYWYRQTLGQGPEFLTYFQNEAQLEKSRLLSDRFSAERPKGSFSTLEIQRTEQGDSAMYLCASSLVDRGHEKLFFGSGTQLSVL.

The rearrangement joins TRBV2 to TRBJ1-5, with TRBD1 identical over 8 bases. The CDR3 length is 15 residues. Germline CDR1 SNHLY, CDR2 FYNNEI. Unmatched junction bases numbered 8, after V lost 4 bases and J lost 6 bases. The CDR3 nucleotides read TGTGCCAGCAGTGGACGTGACAGGGGTGGTCAGCCCCAGCATTTT. Translating it yields CASSGRDRGGQPQHF. Supplemented by reference TRBV2 and TRBJ1-5, the full variable domain reads EPEVTQTPSHQVTQMGQEVILRCVPISNHLYFYWYRQILGQKVEFLVSFYNNEISEKSEIFDDQFSVERPDGSNFTLKIRSTKLEDSAMYFCASSGRDRGGQPQHFGDGTRLSIL.

The chain has TRBV28 and TRBJ2-7; no clear D. Trimming removed 8 bases at V and 1 base at J, with 15 bases between. The CDR3 has 14 amino acids. Germline V gene lookup returns CDR1 MDHEN and CDR2 SYDVKM. CDR3 in DNA: TGTGCCAGCGGAACACTCGGCCCTTCCTACGAGCAGTACTTC. Its translation: CASGTLGPSYEQYF.

This CDR3 is CASTRPGRISGNTIYF. Here the CDR3 DNA reads TGCGCCAGCACTCGCCCGGGACGGATCTCTGGAAACACCATATATTTT. The chain employs TRBV10-2 and TRBJ1-3; tentatively, D is TRBD1 (5 bases). Trimming took off 7 bases at V and 0 bases at J, with 16 bases between the two ends. The CDR3 sequence is 16 residues long. From germline, CDR1 is WSHSY and CDR2 SAAADI.